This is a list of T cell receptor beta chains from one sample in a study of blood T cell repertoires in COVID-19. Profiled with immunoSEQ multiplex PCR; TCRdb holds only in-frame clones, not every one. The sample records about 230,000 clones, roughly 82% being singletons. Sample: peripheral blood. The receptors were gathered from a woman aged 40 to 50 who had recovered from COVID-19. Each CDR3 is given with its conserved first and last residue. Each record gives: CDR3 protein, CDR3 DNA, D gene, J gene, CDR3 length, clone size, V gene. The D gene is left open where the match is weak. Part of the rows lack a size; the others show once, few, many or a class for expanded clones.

CASSAARAGGETQYF	TGTGCCAGCAGCGCTGCCCGGGCGGGGGGAGAGACCCAGTACTTC	TRBD2	TRBJ2-5	15	NA	TRBV9
CASQGDNSPLHF	TGTGCCAGCCAGGGGGATAATTCACCCCTCCACTTT	TRBD1	TRBJ1-6	12	NA	TRBV7-9
CASSLRLVSYEQYF	TGTGCCAGCAGCTTACGACTAGTCTCCTACGAGCAGTACTTC	NA	TRBJ2-7	14	NA	TRBV7-2
CASRRTSGDYEQYF	TGTGCCAGCCGCCGGACTAGCGGGGACTACGAGCAGTACTTC	TRBD2	TRBJ2-7	14	NA	TRBV6-5
CASSELAGGPETQYF	TGTGCCAGCAGTGAACTAGCGGGGGGGCCAGAGACCCAGTACTTC	TRBD2	TRBJ2-5	15	few	TRBV6-1
CASSPRGRGALQNTEAFF	TGTGCCAGCAGCCCTCGGGGGAGGGGAGCTTTACAGAACACTGAAGCTTTCTTT	NA	TRBJ1-1	18	NA	TRBV4-2
CASSFGQGALNGYTF	TGTGCCAGCAGTTTCGGACAGGGGGCGTTGAATGGCTACACCTTC	TRBD1	TRBJ1-2	15	NA	TRBV6-5
CASSLFQANQPQHF	TGTGCCAGCAGCTTATTTCAGGCAAATCAGCCCCAGCATTTT	NA	TRBJ1-5	14	NA	TRBV7-2
CASSQALGGLREQYF	TGCGCCAGCAGCCAAGCTCTTGGGGGGTTGAGGGAGCAGTACTTC	NA	TRBJ2-7	15	NA	TRBV4-3
CASSQASEPQHF	TGTGCCAGCAGCCAAGCCTCAGAGCCCCAGCATTTT	NA	TRBJ1-5	12	NA	TRBV3-1/TRBV3-2
CASNRSPNQNIQYF	TGTGCCAGCAACAGGAGCCCCAACCAAAACATTCAGTACTTC	NA	TRBJ2-4	14	NA	TRBV28
CASSYLGQEANYGYTF	TGTGCCAGCAGTTATTTGGGACAGGAAGCTAACTATGGCTACACCTTC	TRBD1	TRBJ1-2	16	NA	TRBV2
CASSLIQGNTGELFF	TGTGCCAGCAGCTTGATACAGGGGAACACCGGGGAGCTGTTTTTT	NA	TRBJ2-2	15	NA	TRBV5-4
CAWAPGTDTQYF	TGTGCCTGGGCCCCGGGCACAGATACGCAGTATTTT	NA	TRBJ2-3	12	NA	TRBV30
CASSIRQGWDTGELFF	TGTGCCAGCAGCATCCGACAGGGGTGGGACACCGGGGAGCTGTTTTTT	TRBD1	TRBJ2-2	16	once	TRBV7-3
CSVDTGLRAFF	TGCAGCGTTGACACAGGGTTGCGTGCTTTCTTT	NA	TRBJ1-1	11	once	TRBV29-1
CASSSRLAGGWADTQYF	TGTGCCAGCAGCTCCCGACTAGCGGGGGGATGGGCAGATACGCAGTATTTT	TRBD2	TRBJ2-3	17	NA	TRBV9
CASKILAGGPREQYF	TGTGCCAGCAAAATACTAGCGGGGGGGCCGCGCGAGCAGTACTTC	TRBD2	TRBJ2-7	15	NA	TRBV27
CASSQQGYEQYF	TGTGCCAGCAGTCAACAGGGCTACGAGCAGTACTTC	NA	TRBJ2-7	12	NA	TRBV11-1
CASSPPSSGGQFF	TGTGCCAGCTCACCACCGTCTAGCGGGGGGCAGTTCTTC	TRBD2	TRBJ2-1	13	NA	TRBV18
CASSPQTRQETQYF	TGTGCCAGCAGTCCCCAGACACGCCAAGAGACCCAGTACTTC	NA	TRBJ2-5	14	NA	TRBV27
CASSLEPRLGDDTEAFF	TGTGCCAGCAGCTTGGAACCCAGGTTGGGAGATGACACTGAAGCTTTCTTT	NA	TRBJ1-1	17	NA	TRBV11-3
CASSFDSRNYGYTF	TGTGCCAGCAGCTTCGACAGCCGAAACTATGGCTACACCTTC	NA	TRBJ1-2	14	NA	TRBV5-4
CASRTGETQYF	TGTGCCAGCCGTACCGGGGAGACCCAGTACTTC	NA	TRBJ2-5	11	NA	TRBV2
CASSLPTVANYGYTF	TGCGCCAGCAGCTTACCGACAGTAGCTAACTATGGCTACACCTTC	NA	TRBJ1-2	15	NA	TRBV5-1
CASSIDRGEQYF	TGTGCCAGCAGCATTGACAGGGGCGAGCAGTACTTC	TRBD1	TRBJ2-7	12	NA	TRBV7-2
CASSLGGGFNEQFF	TGTGCCAGCAGTTTAGGCGGGGGATTCAATGAGCAGTTCTTC	TRBD2	TRBJ2-1	14	once	TRBV6-5
CASSPFYRTGFHYGYTF	TGTGCCAGCAGCCCCTTCTATCGAACAGGGTTCCACTATGGCTACACCTTC	NA	TRBJ1-2	17	NA	TRBV6-2/TRBV6-3
CSVEQTAGQPQHF	TGCAGCGTTGAACAGACAGCAGGTCAGCCCCAGCATTTT	NA	TRBJ1-5	13	NA	TRBV29-1
CASSELLGAGNEKLFF	TGTGCCAGCAGTGAACTACTGGGGGCAGGGAATGAAAAACTGTTTTTT	NA	TRBJ1-4	16	few	TRBV6-1
CASSPRAGTRLYEQYF	TGTGCCAGCAGTCCGCGGGCCGGGACTAGACTCTACGAGCAGTACTTC	TRBD2	TRBJ2-7	16	few	TRBV6-2/TRBV6-3
CASSPSDMNEKLFF	TGCGCCAGCAGCCCTTCGGACATGAACGAAAAACTGTTTTTT	NA	TRBJ1-4	14	NA	TRBV4-3
CASSIAESYEQYF	TGTGCCAGTAGTATCGCTGAGAGCTACGAGCAGTACTTC	NA	TRBJ2-7	13	NA	TRBV19
CASRPWAGTGNIQYF	TGTGCCAGCAGGCCCTGGGCCGGGACAGGAAACATTCAGTACTTC	TRBD1	TRBJ2-4	15	NA	TRBV27
CASSLTAVGLPYEQYF	TGTGCCAGCAGCTTAACCGCAGTGGGCCTTCCCTACGAGCAGTACTTC	NA	TRBJ2-7	16	NA	TRBV7-2
CASSLARGDTQYF	TGTGCCAGCAGCTTAGCGCGGGGTGATACGCAGTATTTT	NA	TRBJ2-3	13	NA	TRBV7-2
CATSDQRGLGADTQYF	TGTGCCACCAGTGACCAGAGGGGGCTTGGCGCAGATACGCAGTATTTT	TRBD1	TRBJ2-3	16	once	TRBV24-1
CASSYPTGTGVAPLHF	TGTGCCAGCAGTTACCCGACCGGGACAGGGGTTGCACCCCTCCACTTT	TRBD1	TRBJ1-6	16	many	TRBV6-2/TRBV6-3
CASSLLSTGGTEAFF	TGTGCCAGCAGCCTACTTTCAACGGGGGGAACTGAAGCTTTCTTT	NA	TRBJ1-1	15	NA	TRBV7-9
CASSPDGGTNTGELFF	TGTGCCAGCAGCCCCGACGGGGGGACGAACACCGGGGAGCTGTTTTTT	TRBD2	TRBJ2-2	16	NA	TRBV6-4
CASSTTTQGYEQYF	TGTGCCAGCAGTACCACTACACAGGGCTACGAGCAGTACTTC	NA	TRBJ2-7	14	NA	TRBV6-6
CASSLQGANQPQHF	TGTGCCAGCAGTTTACAGGGGGCCAATCAGCCCCAGCATTTT	TRBD1	TRBJ1-5	14	NA	TRBV6-6
CASSHQLGGAPFTVSTDTQYF	TGCGCCAGCAGCCACCAACTAGGGGGGGCGCCTTTTACGGTTTCGACAGATACGCAGTATTTT	NA	TRBJ2-3	21	NA	TRBV4-3